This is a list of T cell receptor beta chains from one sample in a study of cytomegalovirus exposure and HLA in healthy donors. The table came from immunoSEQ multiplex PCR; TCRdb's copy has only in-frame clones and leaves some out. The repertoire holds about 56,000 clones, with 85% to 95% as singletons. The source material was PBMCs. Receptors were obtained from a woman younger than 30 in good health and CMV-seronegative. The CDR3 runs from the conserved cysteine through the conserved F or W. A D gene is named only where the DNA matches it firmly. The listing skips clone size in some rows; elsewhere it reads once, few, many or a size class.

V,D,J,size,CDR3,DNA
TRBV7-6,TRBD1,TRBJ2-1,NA,CASSFGDRGFNEQFF,TGTGCCAGCAGCTTTGGGGACAGGGGATTCAATGAGCAGTTCTTC
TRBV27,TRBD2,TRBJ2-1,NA,CASSLGREGYNEQFF,TGTGCCAGCAGTTTGGGGCGGGAGGGATACAATGAGCAGTTCTTC
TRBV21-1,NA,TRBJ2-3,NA,CASVLLCTDTQYF,TGTGCCAGCGTACTCCTATGCACAGATACGCAGTATTTT
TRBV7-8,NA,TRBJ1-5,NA,CASSHKGVQSNQPQHF,TGTGCCAGCAGCCATAAGGGGGTGCAGAGCAATCAGCCCCAGCATTTT
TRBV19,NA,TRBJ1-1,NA,CASSIGGGYTEAFF,TGTGCCAGTAGTATTGGGGGCGGATACACTGAAGCTTTCTTT
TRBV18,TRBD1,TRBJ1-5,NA,CASSRDRGFQPQHF,TGTGCCAGCTCACGGGACAGGGGTTTCCAGCCCCAGCATTTT
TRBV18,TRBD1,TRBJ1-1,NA,CASSLDRDTTEAFF,TGTGCCAGCTCACTAGACAGGGATACCACTGAAGCTTTCTTT
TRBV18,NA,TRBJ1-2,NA,CASSPRLSGVDDGYGYTF,TGTGCCAGCTCACCACGGCTATCAGGCGTCGACGATGGGTATGGCTACACCTTC
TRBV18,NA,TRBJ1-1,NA,CASSPDRLNTEAFF,TGTGCCAGCTCACCCGACAGGTTGAACACTGAAGCTTTCTTT
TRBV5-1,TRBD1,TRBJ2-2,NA,CASSATGGPLRSSLFF,TGCGCCAGCAGCGCAACAGGGGGCCCCTTACGGAGCTCGCTGTTTTTT
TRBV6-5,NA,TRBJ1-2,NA,CASSYGGYNYGYTF,TGTGCCAGCAGTTACGGGGGCTACAACTATGGCTACACCTTC
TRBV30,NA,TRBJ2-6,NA,CAWSGRAVSGANVLTF,TGTGCCTGGAGCGGCAGGGCCGTCTCTGGGGCCAACGTCCTGACTTTC
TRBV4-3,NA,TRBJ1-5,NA,CASSQDLAGNQPQHF,TGCGCCAGCAGCCAAGATTTGGCAGGTAATCAGCCCCAGCATTTT
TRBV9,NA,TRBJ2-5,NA,CASSPGLQETQYF,TGTGCCAGCAGCCCTGGACTACAAGAGACCCAGTACTTC
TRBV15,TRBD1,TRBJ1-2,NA,CATSRDRDSSYGYTF,TGTGCCACCAGCAGGGACAGGGACAGTAGCTATGGCTACACCTTC
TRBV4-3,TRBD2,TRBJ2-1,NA,CASSQVRGRAHEQFF,TGCGCCAGCAGCCAAGTGCGCGGGAGGGCCCATGAGCAGTTCTTC
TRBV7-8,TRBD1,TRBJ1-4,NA,CASSPHGQGANEKLFF,TGTGCCAGCAGCCCCCATGGACAGGGGGCTAATGAAAAACTGTTTTTT
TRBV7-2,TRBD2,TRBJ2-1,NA,CASSSGLAGGGEQFF,TGTGCCAGCAGCTCGGGACTAGCGGGAGGTGGTGAGCAGTTCTTC
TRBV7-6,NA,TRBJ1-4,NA,CAASSFPRAVKKLFF,TGTGCCGCCAGCAGCTTCCCCAGGGCCGTTAAAAAACTGTTTTTT
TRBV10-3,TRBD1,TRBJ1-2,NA,CAISEQGQGSLSGYTF,TGTGCCATCAGTGAGCAGGGACAGGGTTCTTTATCTGGCTACACCTTC
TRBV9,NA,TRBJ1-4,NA,CASSVDPFSFAANEKLFF,TGTGCCAGCAGCGTAGACCCGTTCTCATTTGCGGCTAATGAAAAACTGTTTTTT
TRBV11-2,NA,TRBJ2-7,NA,CASSLDLTPSYEQYF,TGTGCCAGCAGCTTAGATTTGACTCCCTCCTACGAGCAGTACTTC
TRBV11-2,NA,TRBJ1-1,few,CASSLVGSLNTEAFF,TGTGCCAGCAGCTTAGTGGGCAGCTTGAACACTGAAGCTTTCTTT
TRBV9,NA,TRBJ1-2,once,CASSYLEGPTLGYTF,TGTGCCAGCAGCTACCTAGAGGGTCCGACCCTAGGCTACACCTTC
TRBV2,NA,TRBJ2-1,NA,CASPRSNEQFF,TGTGCCAGCCCGCGGAGCAATGAGCAGTTCTTC
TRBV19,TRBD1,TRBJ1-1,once,CASRTGGLNTEAFF,TGTGCCAGTAGGACAGGGGGTTTGAACACTGAAGCTTTCTTT
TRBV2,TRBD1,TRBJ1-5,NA,CASSGQDRVSNQPQHF,TGTGCCAGCAGTGGACAAGACAGGGTAAGCAATCAGCCCCAGCATTTT
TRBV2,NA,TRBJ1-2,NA,CASSEYRVRGYTF,TGTGCCAGCAGTGAGTACAGGGTGAGGGGCTACACCTTC
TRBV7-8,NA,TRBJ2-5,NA,CASSSFESWGRVRETQYF,TGTGCCAGCAGCTCTTTCGAATCTTGGGGCAGGGTTAGAGAGACCCAGTACTTC
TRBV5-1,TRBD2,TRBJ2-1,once,CASGKWAGGEEQFF,TGCGCCAGCGGGAAGTGGGCGGGGGGTGAGGAGCAGTTCTTC
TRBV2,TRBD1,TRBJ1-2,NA,CASSGTGSGYTF,TGTGCCAGCAGTGGGACAGGCTCTGGCTACACCTTC
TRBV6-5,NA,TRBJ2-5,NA,CASSYGGGPETQYF,TGTGCCAGCAGTTACGGGGGGGGCCCAGAGACCCAGTACTTC
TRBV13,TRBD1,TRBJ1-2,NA,CASDGTGDGYTF,TGTGCCAGCGATGGGACAGGGGATGGCTACACCTTC
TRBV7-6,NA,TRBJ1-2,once,CASSFGALYGYTF,TGTGCCAGCAGCTTTGGGGCTCTTTATGGCTACACCTTC
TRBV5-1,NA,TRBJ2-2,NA,CASSPLDRRIPGELFF,TGCGCCAGCAGCCCACTGGACAGACGAATCCCCGGGGAGCTGTTTTTT
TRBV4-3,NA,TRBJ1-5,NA,CASSLRGNQPQHF,TGCGCCAGCAGCTTACGGGGCAATCAGCCCCAGCATTTT
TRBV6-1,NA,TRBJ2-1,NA,CASSEAPAGGTWQFF,TGTGCCAGCAGTGAAGCACCCGCCGGGGGAACATGGCAGTTCTTC
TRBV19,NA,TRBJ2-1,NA,CASSYHRVNEQFF,TGTGCCAGTAGTTACCACAGGGTGAATGAGCAGTTCTTC
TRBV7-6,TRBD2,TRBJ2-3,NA,CASSQGLADTQYF,TGTGCCAGCAGCCAAGGACTAGCAGATACGCAGTATTTT
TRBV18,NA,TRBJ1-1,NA,CASSPLSGISSEAFF,TGTGCCAGCTCACCGTTATCAGGGATTAGCTCTGAAGCTTTCTTT
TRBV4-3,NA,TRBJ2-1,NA,CASSQDIGAVNEQFF,TGCGCCAGCAGCCAAGATATTGGAGCGGTCAATGAGCAGTTCTTC
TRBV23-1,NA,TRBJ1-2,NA,CASSQSMADYGYTF,TGCGCCAGCAGTCAATCGATGGCGGATTATGGCTACACCTTC
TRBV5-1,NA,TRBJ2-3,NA,CASSLLSAGTDTQYF,TGCGCCAGCAGCTTGCTTTCCGCGGGCACAGATACGCAGTATTTT
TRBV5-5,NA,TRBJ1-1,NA,CASSILTENTEAFF,TGTGCCAGCAGCATACTCACAGAGAACACTGAAGCTTTCTTT
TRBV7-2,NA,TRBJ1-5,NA,CASSLAGDQPQHF,TGTGCCAGCAGCTTAGCCGGAGATCAGCCCCAGCATTTT
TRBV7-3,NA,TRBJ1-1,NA,CASSFREGTEAFF,TGTGCCAGCAGCTTCCGTGAGGGCACTGAAGCTTTCTTT
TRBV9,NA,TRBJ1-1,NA,CASSVDRVGTEAFF,TGTGCCAGCAGCGTAGACAGGGTAGGGACTGAAGCTTTCTTT
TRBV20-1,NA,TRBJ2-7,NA,CSASKQRQYF,TGCAGTGCTAGTAAACAGAGGCAGTACTTC
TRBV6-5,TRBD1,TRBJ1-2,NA,CASSPGQGRDGYTF,TGTGCCAGCAGTCCTGGACAGGGGCGGGATGGCTACACCTTC
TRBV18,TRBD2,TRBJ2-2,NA,CASSPMTSGGTWSGELFF,TGTGCCAGCTCACCGATGACTAGCGGGGGGACCTGGTCCGGGGAGCTGTTTTTT
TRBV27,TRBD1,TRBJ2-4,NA,CASSLSGQYIQYF,TGTGCCAGCAGTTTATCGGGACAGTACATTCAGTACTTC
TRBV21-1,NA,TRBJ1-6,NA,CASFPGRGKSPLHF,TGTGCCAGCTTCCCGGGCAGGGGGAAATCACCCCTCCACTTT
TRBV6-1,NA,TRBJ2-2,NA,CASRAIVPSGELFF,TGTGCCAGCAGGGCAATCGTCCCCTCCGGGGAGCTGTTTTTT
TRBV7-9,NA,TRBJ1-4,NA,CASSLGRTRNEKLFF,TGTGCCAGCAGCTTGGGCAGAACTCGGAATGAAAAACTGTTTTTT
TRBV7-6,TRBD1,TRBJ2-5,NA,CASSGRQGREGQYF,TGTGCCAGCAGCGGCCGACAGGGAAGAGAAGGCCAGTACTTC
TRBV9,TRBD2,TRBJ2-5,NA,CASSYSGGARETQYF,TGTGCCAGCAGTTATAGCGGGGGGGCCCGAGAGACCCAGTACTTC
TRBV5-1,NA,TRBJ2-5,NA,CASRRRDLQGKGIETQYF,TGCGCCAGCCGCCGCAGAGACTTACAGGGAAAGGGAATAGAGACCCAGTACTTC
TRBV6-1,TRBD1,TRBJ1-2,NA,CASSDLPGTVNYGYTF,TGTGCCAGCAGTGATCTGCCCGGGACAGTTAACTATGGCTACACCTTC
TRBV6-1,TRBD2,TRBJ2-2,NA,CASSVGLAGVTGELFF,TGTGCCAGCAGTGTAGGACTAGCGGGAGTCACCGGGGAGCTGTTTTTT
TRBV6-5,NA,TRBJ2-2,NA,CASSYSWPGELFF,TGTGCCAGCAGTTACTCGTGGCCCGGGGAGCTGTTTTTT